Here is one T cell receptor beta chain with its context. Its target is not known. This sample is part of a study of identifying expanded T cells in peripheral blood. The study, taken as a whole, reports: Clone count variance between roughly 2-week samples rose with total template count.

Collection occurred without any documented infections or immune events in donors. V lost 6 bases, J lost 10 bases, and 10 bases lay in between. The germline V gene has CDR1 MNHNY and CDR2 SVGAGI (reference sequence). The CDR3 length is 12 residues. Measured with immunoSEQ multiplex PCR; TCRdb has only the in-frame clones, and not every one. The sample has about 130,000 clones, around nine tenths seen once; the top ten hold approximately 8%. Source material: blood. The J gene is TRBJ1-6, the V gene TRBV6-6, with TRBD1 as a possible D gene (6 bases). This receptor was taken from a person aged 18 to 70 in good health. CDR3 loop: CASSKQGSPLHF. CDR3 coding DNA: TGTGCCAGCAGCAAACAGGGCTCACCCCTCCACTTT.